Listed here are 4 T cell receptor beta chains from one sample, sequenced in a study of blood T cell repertoires in COVID-19. TCRdb's copy holds only in-frame clones and misses some; the assay was immunoSEQ multiplex PCR. The top ten clones hold 10% to 15% of a sample with about 33,000 clones, roughly 84% of them seen once. The source material was peripheral blood. All receptors come from a human donor in a cohort sampled during active COVID-19.

This clone came up a few times. The genes are TRBV9 and TRBJ1-6, with D possibly TRBD1 on 5 matching bases. Looked up from germline, CDR1 is SGDLS and CDR2 is YYNGEE. The V and J ends lost 6 bases and 8 bases respectively, with 12 bases between them. This CDR3 has 13 amino acids. Here the CDR3 DNA reads TGTGCCAGCACGGGGGGTGGAGATTCACCCCTCCACTTT. Translation gives CASTGGGDSPLHF. Looking up the rest from reference TRBV9 and TRBJ1-6 gives the full variable domain: DSGVTQTPKHLITATGQRVTLRCSPRSGDLSVYWYQQSLDQGLQFLIQYYNGEERAKGNILERFSAQQFPDLHSELNLSSLELGDSALYFCASTGGGDSPLHFGNGTRLTVT.

The V call is TRBV5-1, the J call TRBJ1-2; 10 nucleotides align to TRBD1. V trimming: 0 bases; J trimming: 7 bases; junction bases outside the gene matches: 3. Per the germline V gene, CDR1 is SGHRS and CDR2 is YFSETQ. The CDR3 length is 14 residues. The CDR3 region is CASSLAWDRGGYTF. DNA for the CDR3: TGCGCCAGCAGCTTGGCCTGGGACAGGGGTGGCTACACCTTC.

The chain recombines TRBV11-1 with TRBJ2-5, with TRBD1 identical over 9 bases. The CDR3 loop spans 14 amino acids. Per the germline V gene, CDR1 is SGHAT and CDR2 is FQDESV (reference sequence). The J segment lost 5 bases and the V segment lost 5 bases, leaving 6 bases of the junction unmatched. The CDR3 sequence is CASSHRGRGETQYF. CDR3 DNA: TGTGCCAGCAGCCACAGGGGGCGCGGGGAGACCCAGTACTTC.

The gene calls are TRBV3-1 (or the pseudogene TRBV3-2) and TRBJ2-5; D unclear. Trimming shortened V by 6 bases and J by 7 bases, and 9 bases separated the two germline ends. Germline V gene data show CDR1 as LGHDT and CDR2 as YNNKEL (reference sequence). This CDR3 is built from 11 residues. The CDR3: CASSTSGTQYF. For the CDR3, the DNA is TGTGCCAGCAGTACTTCCGGGACCCAGTACTTC.